Following are 14 T cell receptor beta chains from one sample sequenced in a study of T cell responses to AZD1222 COVID-19 vaccine. Produced via immunoSEQ multiplex PCR; TCRdb's table is partial and in-frame only. In the table there are 95,000 to 150,000 clones, around 83% of which are singletons. The sequences come from peripheral blood, collected 28 days after the second AZD1222 dose. The source is an adult who received the AZD1222 COVID-19 vaccine.

The chain uses TRBV30 and TRBJ1-5; a weak D match, TRBD1 (5 bases). CDR1 and CDR2 (germline): GTSNPN, SVGIG (reference sequence). The CDR3 has 13 residues. Between the trimmed V and J ends, which lost 2 bases and 6 bases, there was a span of 11 bases. DNA for the CDR3: TGTGCCTGGAGTCGGGGGGAGCGTCAGCCCCAGCATTTT. It is translated as CAWSRGERQPQHF.

J is TRBJ2-1 and V is TRBV5-1, with D perhaps being TRBD1 or TRBD2 (6 bases each). This CDR3 comprises 14 residues. Trimming removed 0 bases from V and 7 bases from J, with 11 bases in between. Looked up from germline, CDR1 is SGHRS and CDR2 is YFSETQ. The CDR3 DNA is TGCGCCAGCAGCTTGGGAGGGGGGCTTAATGAGCAGTTCTTC. Protein product: CASSLGGGLNEQFF.

The V gene is TRBV29-1, the J gene TRBJ1-4; D not resolved. The CDR3 is made up of 13 amino acids. The V end lost 7 bases, the J end lost 5 bases, and 14 bases lay between the germline ends. In germline, CDR1 is SQVTM, CDR2 ANQGSEA. The CDR3 protein is CSAGGLRNEKLFF. The CDR3 DNA sequence: TGCAGCGCTGGAGGACTGAGGAATGAAAAACTGTTTTTT.

The rearrangement links TRBV30 to TRBJ2-1; unclear D gene. Trimming pared 4 bases from V and 0 bases from J, leaving 7 bases between. Germline V gives CDR1 GTSNPN, CDR2 SVGIG (reference sequence). The CDR3 loop spans 13 amino acids. The CDR3 here is CAWTRSSYNEQFF. The CDR3 DNA is TGTGCCTGGACTCGGAGCTCCTACAATGAGCAGTTCTTC.

CDR3 coding DNA: TGTGCCAGCAGCTTAACGGCAGGGGGGGGCAATCAGCCCCAGCATTTT. This gives the protein CASSLTAGGGNQPQHF. V is TRBV11-2 and J is TRBJ1-5; 7 bases align to TRBD1. Per the germline V gene, CDR1 is SGHAT and CDR2 is FQNNGV. V was pared by 2 bases and J by 2 bases, with 6 bases of the junction left unmatched. The CDR3 extends over 16 amino acids. The full variable domain, in which reference TRBV11-2 and TRBJ1-5 provide the parts outside the CDR3, is EAGVAQSPRYKIIEKRQSVAFWCNPISGHATLYWYQQILGQGPKLLIQFQNNGVVDDSQLPKDRFSAERLKGVDSTLKIQPAKLEDSAVYLCASSLTAGGGNQPQHFGDGTRLSIL.

V and J are TRBV24-1 and TRBJ2-6; no reliable D call. This CDR3 is built from 14 residues. The germline V gene has CDR1 KGHDR and CDR2 SFDVKD. Trimming removed 2 bases at V and 9 bases at J, with 10 bases between. CDR3 protein: CATSDSAGVNVLTF. The DNA of the CDR3 is TGTGCCACCAGTGATTCAGCAGGTGTCAACGTCCTGACTTTC.

The rearrangement uses TRBV7-2 and TRBJ2-7; TRBD2 matches 8 bases. Germline-derived CDR1 and CDR2 are SGHTA and FQGNSA. V lost 4 bases to trimming and J lost 2 bases; unmatched junction nucleotides: 10. CDR3 size: 16 residues. CDR3 loop: CASSSGGASATYEQYF. CDR3 coding DNA: TGTGCCAGCAGCTCCGGGGGGGCTAGCGCTACCTACGAGCAGTACTTC.

The chain is built from TRBV2 and TRBJ1-5; possibly TRBD1 for D (6 bases). The V end lost 5 bases, the J end lost 4 bases, and 15 bases lay between the germline ends. CDR1 and CDR2 (germline): SNHLY, FYNNEI. The CDR3 is made up of 15 amino acids. The CDR3 DNA is TGTGCCAGCAGTATCGGACAGCTAGCAAATCAGCCCCAGCATTTT. This encodes CASSIGQLANQPQHF. Based on the CDR3 plus reference TRBV2 and TRBJ1-5, the full variable domain is EPEVTQTPSHQVTQMGQEVILRCVPISNHLYFYWYRQILGQKVEFLVSFYNNEISEKSEIFDDQFSVERPDGSNFTLKIRSTKLEDSAMYFCASSIGQLANQPQHFGDGTRLSIL.

This clone was detected once. The chain recombines TRBV20-1 with TRBJ1-2; no clear D gene. CDR1 and CDR2 from the germline V gene are DFQATT and SNEGSKA (reference sequence). V lost 6 bases, J lost 4 bases, and 6 bases lay in between. CDR3 length: 10 amino acids. DNA for the CDR3: TGCAGTGCCAGACTCTATGGCTACACCTTC. Its protein product is CSARLYGYTF.

This clone occurred a few times. The V gene is TRBV28, the J gene TRBJ1-1; a possible D gene is TRBD1 (6 bases). The CDR3 is 17 amino acids. The ends were cut back, 7 bases at V and 1 base at J, with 22 bases in the middle. Germline V CDR1 and CDR2: MDHEN, SYDVKM. The CDR3 region is CASKGGALGGRNTEAFF. CDR3 nucleotides: TGTGCCAGCAAGGGCGGGGCTCTCGGGGGGCGGAACACTGAAGCTTTCTTT.

This chain uses TRBV18 with TRBJ1-2; D not resolved. CDR1 is KGHSH and CDR2 is LQKENI in the germline V gene. This CDR3 spans 13 amino acids. V was shortened by 3 bases and J by 3 bases, with 8 bases between the two germline ends. This CDR3 reads CASSPDHDYGYTF. The CDR3 nucleotides read TGTGCCAGCTCACCCGATCATGACTATGGCTACACCTTC.

This clone was seen once. The chain has TRBV19 and TRBJ2-1; 7 nucleotides line up with TRBD1. Germline-derived CDR1 and CDR2 are LNHDA and SQIVND (reference sequence). This CDR3 has 15 amino acids. Trimming at V came to 5 bases and at J to 3 bases, leaving 7 bases not matched to a gene. DNA of the CDR3: TGTGCCAGTAGTCTACAGGGGAGTCTCTACAATGAGCAGTTCTTC. Its translation: CASSLQGSLYNEQFF.

The chain uses TRBV28 and TRBJ1-1; TRBD1 agrees at 9 bases. Per the germline V gene, CDR1 is MDHEN and CDR2 is SYDVKM. The CDR3 spans 16 residues. The J segment lost 4 bases and the V segment lost 2 bases, leaving 8 bases of the junction unmatched. The CDR3 loop reads CASSLEQGASVTEAFF. In DNA, the CDR3 is TGTGCCAGCAGTTTAGAACAGGGGGCGTCGGTCACTGAAGCTTTCTTT.

The J gene is TRBJ1-1, the V gene TRBV5-1, with D maybe TRBD1 (6 bases). The CDR3 is 15 residues long. Trimming pared 4 bases from V and 6 bases from J, leaving 19 bases between. Germline V CDR1 and CDR2: SGHRS, YFSETQ. The CDR3 DNA follows: TGCGCCAGCAGCCGGGGGACACTTAGATGGGCTGAAGCTTTCTTT. Amino acid sequence: CASSRGTLRWAEAFF.